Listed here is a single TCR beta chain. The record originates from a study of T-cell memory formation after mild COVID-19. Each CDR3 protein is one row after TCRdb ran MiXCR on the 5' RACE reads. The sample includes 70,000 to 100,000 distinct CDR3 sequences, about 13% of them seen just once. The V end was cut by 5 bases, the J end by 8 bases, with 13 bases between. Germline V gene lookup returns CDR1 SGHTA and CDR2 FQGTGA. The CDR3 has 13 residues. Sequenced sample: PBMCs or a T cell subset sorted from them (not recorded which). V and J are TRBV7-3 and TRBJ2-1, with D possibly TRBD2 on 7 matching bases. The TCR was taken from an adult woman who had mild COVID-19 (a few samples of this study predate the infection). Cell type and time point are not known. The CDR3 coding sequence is TGTGCCAGCAGCGGGGGGGCTGGGGATGAGCAGTTCTTC. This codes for CASSGGAGDEQFF.